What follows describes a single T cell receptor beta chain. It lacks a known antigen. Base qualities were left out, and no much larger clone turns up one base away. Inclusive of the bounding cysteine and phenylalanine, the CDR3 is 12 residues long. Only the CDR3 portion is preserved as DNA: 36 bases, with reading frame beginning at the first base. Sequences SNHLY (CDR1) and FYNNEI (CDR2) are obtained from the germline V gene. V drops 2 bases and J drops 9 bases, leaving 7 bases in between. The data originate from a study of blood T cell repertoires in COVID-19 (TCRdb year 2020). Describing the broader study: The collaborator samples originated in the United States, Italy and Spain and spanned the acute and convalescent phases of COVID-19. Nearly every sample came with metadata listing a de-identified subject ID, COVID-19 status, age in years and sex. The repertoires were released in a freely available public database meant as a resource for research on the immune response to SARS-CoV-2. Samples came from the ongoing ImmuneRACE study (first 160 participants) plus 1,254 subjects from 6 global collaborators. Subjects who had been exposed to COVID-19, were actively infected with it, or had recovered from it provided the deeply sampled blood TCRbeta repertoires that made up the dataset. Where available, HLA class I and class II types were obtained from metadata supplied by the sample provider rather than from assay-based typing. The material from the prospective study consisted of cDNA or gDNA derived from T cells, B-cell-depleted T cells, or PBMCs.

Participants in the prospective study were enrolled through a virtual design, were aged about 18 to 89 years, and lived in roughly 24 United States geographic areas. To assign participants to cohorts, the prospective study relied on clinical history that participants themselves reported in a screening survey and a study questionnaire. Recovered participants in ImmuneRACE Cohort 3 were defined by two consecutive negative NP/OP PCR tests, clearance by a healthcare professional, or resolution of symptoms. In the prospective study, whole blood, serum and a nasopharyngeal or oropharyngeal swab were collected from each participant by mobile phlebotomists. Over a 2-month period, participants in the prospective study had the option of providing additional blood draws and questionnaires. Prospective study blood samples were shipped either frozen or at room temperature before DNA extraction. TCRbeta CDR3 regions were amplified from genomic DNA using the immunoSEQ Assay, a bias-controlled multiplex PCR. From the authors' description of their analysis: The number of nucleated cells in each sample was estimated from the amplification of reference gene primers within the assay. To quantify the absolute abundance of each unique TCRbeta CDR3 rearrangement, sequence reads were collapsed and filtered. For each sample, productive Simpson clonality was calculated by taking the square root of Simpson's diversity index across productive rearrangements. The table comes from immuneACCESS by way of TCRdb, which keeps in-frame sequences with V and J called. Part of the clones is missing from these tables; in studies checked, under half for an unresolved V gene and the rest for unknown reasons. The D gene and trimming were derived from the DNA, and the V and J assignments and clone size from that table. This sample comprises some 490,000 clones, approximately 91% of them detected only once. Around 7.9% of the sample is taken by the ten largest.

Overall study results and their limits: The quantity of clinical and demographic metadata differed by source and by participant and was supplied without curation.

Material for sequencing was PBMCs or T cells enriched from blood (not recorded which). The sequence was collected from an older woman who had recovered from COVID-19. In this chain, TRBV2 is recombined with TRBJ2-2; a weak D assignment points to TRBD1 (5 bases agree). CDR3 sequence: CASSEQGRELFF. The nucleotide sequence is TGTGCCAGCAGTGAACAGGGAAGGGAGCTGTTTTTT.